Listed below are T cell receptor beta chains from one sample, sequenced in a study of blood T cells in healthy people across ages. TCRdb fed the 5' RACE reads into MiXCR, producing one record per CDR3 protein. This sample carries roughly 2 million distinct CDR3 sequences, about 50% of them seen once, and the ten largest clones take 2.1%. Sequences were obtained from blood. These receptors were collected from a woman in her forties in good health. Each CDR3 is given with its conserved first and last residue. Fields, in order: J gene, V gene, CDR3 protein.

TRBJ2-3	TRBV6-5	CASSYSSGGRTDTQYF
TRBJ2-1	TRBV12-3/TRBV12-4	CASSLFMDVNEQFF
TRBJ2-7	TRBV20-1	CSATSGRTGEQYF
TRBJ2-3	TRBV24-1	CATRSGSRGSTDTQYF
TRBJ1-4	TRBV7-2	CASSLAGGLDNEKLFF
TRBJ1-2	TRBV9	CASTLTRVGYTF
TRBJ1-4	TRBV7-9	CASSPRGRSGNEKLFF
TRBJ1-2	TRBV15	CATSRADSGYTF
TRBJ2-4	TRBV7-2	CASSLSGTGAAGQYF
TRBJ2-4	TRBV7-9	CASSLALGAFGEPAKNIQYF
TRBJ2-7	TRBV6-5	CASSPLRGGNEQYF
TRBJ2-4	TRBV20-1	CSAREGGPREQYF
TRBJ1-1	TRBV7-9	CASSSSGGSEAFF
TRBJ2-5	TRBV27	CASSQVWGTQYF
TRBJ1-1	TRBV15	CATTASDRVSEAFF
TRBJ2-3	TRBV20-1	CSARDRPQNTDTQYF
TRBJ2-5	TRBV12-3/TRBV12-4	CASSSTPDRGDRVQYF